Here is one TCR beta chain with its context. An end of the junction does not agree with germline; a read error may underlie this. The data were obtained in a study of preoperative IRX-2 immunotherapy in early breast cancer. Germline CDR1 reads LNHDA; CDR2 reads SQIVND (reference sequence). This CDR3 contains 15 residues. TCRdb keeps only in-frame clones here, not all; method: immunoSEQ multiplex PCR. The sample lists 35,000 to 45,000 clones, roughly 80% occurring once. Sample treatment: preoperative locoregional IRX-2 cytokine immunotherapy. This phase Ib study tested locoregional IRX-2 cytokine immunotherapy given before surgery.

The source is a human donor with breast cancer. The J gene is TRBJ2-3, the V gene TRBV19, with D perhaps matching TRBD1 or TRBD2 (5 bases each). The source was tumor tissue, collected after IRX-2 immunotherapy. The CDR3: CASSIGGTLGDTQYF. The CDR3, as DNA: TGTGCTAGTAGTATCGGTGGGACCCTCGGGGATACGCAGTATTTT.